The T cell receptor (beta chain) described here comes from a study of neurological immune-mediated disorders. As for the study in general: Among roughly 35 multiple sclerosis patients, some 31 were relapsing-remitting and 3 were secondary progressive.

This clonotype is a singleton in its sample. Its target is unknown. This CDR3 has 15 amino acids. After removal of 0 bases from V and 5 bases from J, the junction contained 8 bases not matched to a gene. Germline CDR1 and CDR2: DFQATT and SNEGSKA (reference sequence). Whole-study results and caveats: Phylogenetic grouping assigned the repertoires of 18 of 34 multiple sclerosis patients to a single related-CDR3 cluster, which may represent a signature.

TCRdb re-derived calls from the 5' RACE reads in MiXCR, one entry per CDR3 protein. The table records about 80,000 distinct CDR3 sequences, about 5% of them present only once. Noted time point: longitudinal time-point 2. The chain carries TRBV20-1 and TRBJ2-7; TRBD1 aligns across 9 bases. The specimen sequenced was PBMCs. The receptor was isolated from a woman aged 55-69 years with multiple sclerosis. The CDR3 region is CSARDPGQGPHEQYF. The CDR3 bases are TGCAGTGCTAGAGATCCGGGACAGGGCCCCCACGAGCAGTACTTC.